Listed below are T cell receptor beta chains from one sample, sequenced in a study of blood T cell repertoires in COVID-19. The protocol was immunoSEQ multiplex PCR, while the TCRdb copy is restricted to in-frame clones and leaves out a portion. In the table there are about 64,000 clones, 88% of which are singletons. The material sequenced was peripheral blood. Every receptor here comes from a woman aged 55 to 70 with COVID-19, enrolled during active disease. Both conserved end residues are part of each CDR3.

CDR3 protein: CASSQDVGLSYEQYF; V gene: TRBV4-3; J gene: TRBJ2-7
CDR3 protein: CASSQDLESNTYEQYF; V gene: TRBV4-3; J gene: TRBJ2-7
CDR3 protein: CASSDLETGNNEQFF; V gene: TRBV4-1; J gene: TRBJ2-1
CDR3 protein: CASSLRLAGGETQYF; V gene: TRBV28; J gene: TRBJ2-5
CDR3 protein: CAISESGRGQNEQFF; V gene: TRBV10-3; J gene: TRBJ2-1
CDR3 protein: CASSIGTSDEQFF; V gene: TRBV5-1; J gene: TRBJ2-1
CDR3 protein: CASSYNAGGTETQYF; V gene: TRBV6-5; J gene: TRBJ2-5
CDR3 protein: CASQGIAGVGPRETQYF; V gene: TRBV19; J gene: TRBJ2-5
CDR3 protein: CASSSLAGGLGELFF; V gene: TRBV27; J gene: TRBJ2-2
CDR3 protein: CASSQELGAYEQYF; V gene: TRBV4-3; J gene: TRBJ2-7
CDR3 protein: CASLRSREETQYF; V gene: TRBV18; J gene: TRBJ2-5
CDR3 protein: CASSPSQDTGELFF; V gene: TRBV18; J gene: TRBJ2-2
CDR3 protein: CASLRQGLQPQHF; V gene: TRBV28; J gene: TRBJ1-5
CDR3 protein: CSASRAGTGDRGYTF; V gene: TRBV20-1; J gene: TRBJ1-2
CDR3 protein: CASSQDRIAGQETQYF; V gene: TRBV14; J gene: TRBJ2-5
CDR3 protein: CASSSTGFTEAFF; V gene: TRBV27; J gene: TRBJ1-1
CDR3 protein: CASSRRGGVPNEQFF; V gene: TRBV27; J gene: TRBJ2-1
CDR3 protein: CASSFWGDTEAFF; V gene: TRBV7-9; J gene: TRBJ1-1
CDR3 protein: CASSPGQTYGYTF; V gene: TRBV6-5; J gene: TRBJ1-2
CDR3 protein: CASSFGGSTDTDTQYF; V gene: TRBV6-5; J gene: TRBJ2-3
CDR3 protein: CASSLAVASGTYTDTQYF; V gene: TRBV5-1; J gene: TRBJ2-3
CDR3 protein: CAWREGGRTEAFF; V gene: TRBV30; J gene: TRBJ1-1
CDR3 protein: CASSEASGNNYGYTF; V gene: TRBV6-1; J gene: TRBJ1-2
CDR3 protein: CASSYTSSYNSPLHF; V gene: TRBV6-6; J gene: TRBJ1-6
CDR3 protein: CASSRGTGGTDTQYF; V gene: TRBV18; J gene: TRBJ2-3
CDR3 protein: CASSQGQGEGTDTQYF; V gene: TRBV4-2; J gene: TRBJ2-3
CDR3 protein: CASSVAERDGEQYF; V gene: TRBV9; J gene: TRBJ2-7
CDR3 protein: CASSPRGGSGRGYEQYF; V gene: TRBV6-6; J gene: TRBJ2-7
CDR3 protein: CASGLEQGTEAFF; V gene: TRBV12-5; J gene: TRBJ1-1
CDR3 protein: CASRLAGGNEQFF; V gene: TRBV6-5; J gene: TRBJ2-1
CDR3 protein: CASSSTSGRQGRNTGELFF; V gene: TRBV5-5; J gene: TRBJ2-2
CDR3 protein: CASSDPGQSTDTQYF; V gene: TRBV7-9; J gene: TRBJ2-3
CDR3 protein: CASRSLRASSSGANVLTF; V gene: TRBV28; J gene: TRBJ2-6
CDR3 protein: CASSLWDSNTGELFF; V gene: TRBV5-5; J gene: TRBJ2-2
CDR3 protein: CASSPGLGTDTQYF; V gene: TRBV18; J gene: TRBJ2-3
CDR3 protein: CASSYSKGDYGYTF; V gene: TRBV6-5; J gene: TRBJ1-2
CDR3 protein: CASSVVGTSGIDEQFF; V gene: TRBV9; J gene: TRBJ2-1
CDR3 protein: CAGGQGLGGYTF; V gene: TRBV6-6; J gene: TRBJ1-2
CDR3 protein: CASSPGTSGIETQYF; V gene: TRBV5-8; J gene: TRBJ2-5
CDR3 protein: CATSDFSGGGTDTQYF; V gene: TRBV24-1; J gene: TRBJ2-3
CDR3 protein: CASTADSNQPQHF; V gene: TRBV7-2; J gene: TRBJ1-5
CDR3 protein: CAWSGSRTEAFF; V gene: TRBV30; J gene: TRBJ1-1
CDR3 protein: CASSLRQGLAYNEQFF; V gene: TRBV19; J gene: TRBJ2-1
CDR3 protein: CASSTWTGDQPQHF; V gene: TRBV19; J gene: TRBJ1-5
CDR3 protein: CASSLVDRGTSGGAADTQYF; V gene: TRBV13; J gene: TRBJ2-3
CDR3 protein: CASSLDMGEAGGETQYF; V gene: TRBV7-2; J gene: TRBJ2-5
CDR3 protein: CSVETGTRADGYTF; V gene: TRBV29-1; J gene: TRBJ1-2
CDR3 protein: CASSRSGTSGGANEQYF; V gene: TRBV4-2; J gene: TRBJ2-7
CDR3 protein: CASSLAYLGGQGGEKLFF; V gene: TRBV7-2; J gene: TRBJ1-4
CDR3 protein: CASSPGLINSPLHF; V gene: TRBV5-1; J gene: TRBJ1-6
CDR3 protein: CAWIRDRYEQYF; V gene: TRBV30; J gene: TRBJ2-7
CDR3 protein: CAWILDGTSGDNEQFF; V gene: TRBV30; J gene: TRBJ2-1
CDR3 protein: CASSPSLAGGRDEQFF; V gene: TRBV7-7; J gene: TRBJ2-1
CDR3 protein: CASSLGGTSGIEQYF; V gene: TRBV5-4; J gene: TRBJ2-7